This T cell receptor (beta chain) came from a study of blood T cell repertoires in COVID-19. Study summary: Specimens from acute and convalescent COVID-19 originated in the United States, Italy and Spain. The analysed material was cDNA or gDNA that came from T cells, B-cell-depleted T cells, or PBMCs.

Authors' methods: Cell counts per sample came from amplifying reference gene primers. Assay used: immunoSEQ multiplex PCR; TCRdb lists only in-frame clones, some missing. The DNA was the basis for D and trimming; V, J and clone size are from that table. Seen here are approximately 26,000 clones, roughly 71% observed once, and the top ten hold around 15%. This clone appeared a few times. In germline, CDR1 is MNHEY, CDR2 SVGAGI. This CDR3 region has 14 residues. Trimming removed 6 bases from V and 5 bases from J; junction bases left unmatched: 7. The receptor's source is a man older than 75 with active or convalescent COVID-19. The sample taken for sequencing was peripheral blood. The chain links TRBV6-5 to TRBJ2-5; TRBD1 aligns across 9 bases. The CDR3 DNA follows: TGTGCCAGCAGCTCGGACAGGGGAGGGGAGACCCAGTACTTC. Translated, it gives CASSSDRGGETQYF.